Listed here are 9 T cell receptor beta chains from one sample, sequenced in a study of cytomegalovirus exposure and HLA in healthy donors. PCR was performed using 60 Vbeta and 13 Jbeta primers. Clones were read by immunoSEQ multiplex PCR, and TCRdb kept only the in-frame ones, dropping some. This repertoire shows 100,000 to 150,000 clones, 65% to 75% found once; its top ten account for approximately 3.9%. Sequenced material: PBMCs. The receptors were gathered from a woman aged 45-60 years in good health and CMV-seropositive.

This sequence joins TRBV5-1 and TRBJ2-7; D call uncertain. The CDR3 sequence is 15 residues long. Germline loops: CDR1 SGHRS, CDR2 YFSETQ. V dropped 1 base and J dropped 3 bases, with 14 bases sitting between them. The CDR3 sequence is CASSLQPPGNYEQYF. Written as DNA, the CDR3 is TGCGCCAGCAGCTTGCAACCGCCAGGCAACTACGAGCAGTACTTC.

This clone was picked up a small number of times. The chain couples TRBV6-1 to TRBJ2-3; tentative D call: TRBD2 (5 bases). Germline-derived CDR1 and CDR2 are MNHNS and SASEGT. The CDR3 runs 15 residues. The V gene lost 8 bases and the J gene lost 0 bases, with 15 bases spanning the gap. The CDR3 sequence is CASLGGGTSTDTQYF. CDR3 sequence (DNA): TGTGCCAGCCTAGGAGGCGGAACTAGCACAGATACGCAGTATTTT.

CDR3 sequence reads: CASKAGQRNTEAFF. CDR3 in DNA: TGCGCCAGCAAAGCTGGACAACGGAACACTGAAGCTTTCTTT. The rearrangement links TRBV5-1 to TRBJ1-1; TRBD1 might be the D (5 bases). The germline V gene has CDR1 SGHRS and CDR2 YFSETQ. The CDR3 runs to 14 residues. The ends were cut back, 6 bases at V and 1 base at J, with 13 bases in the middle.

This sequence joins TRBV4-1 and TRBJ1-6; no clear D. Germline V CDR1 and CDR2: MGHRA, YSYEKL. This CDR3 has 16 amino acids. Deletions cut 3 bases from V and 0 bases from J, with 9 bases between. This CDR3 reads CASSQLISSYNSPLHF. Here the CDR3 DNA reads TGCGCCAGCAGCCAGCTAATTAGCTCCTATAATTCACCCCTCCACTTT.

The genes are TRBV5-4 and TRBJ2-1; maybe TRBD2 (5 bases). Trimming left V 0 bases short and J 1 base short, with 8 bases between. CDR1 is SGHNT and CDR2 is YYREEE in the germline V gene (reference sequence). CDR3 size: 15 residues. CDR3 nucleotides: TGTGCCAGCAGCTTGGAGCGGCCTTCCTACAATGAGCAGTTCTTC. This codes for CASSLERPSYNEQFF.

The CDR3, as DNA: TGCAGCGTGACGAGCGGGTTGGGCACAGATACGCAGTATTTT. It is translated as CSVTSGLGTDTQYF. This chain uses TRBV29-1 with TRBJ2-3; maybe TRBD2 (6 bases). Germline CDR1 reads SQVTM; CDR2 reads ANQGSEA. The CDR3 is made up of 14 amino acids. Trimming removed 6 bases from V and 1 base from J, with 14 bases in between.

The CDR3 sequence: CASSLRGSRNNEQFF. CDR3 nucleotides: TGTGCCAGCAGCTTGCGGGGGTCCCGAAACAATGAGCAGTTCTTC. The gene calls are TRBV7-9 and TRBJ2-1, with TRBD2 matching over 7 bases. After removal of 3 bases from V and 5 bases from J, the junction contained 7 bases not matched to a gene. Germline-derived CDR1 and CDR2 are SEHNR and FQNEAQ (reference sequence). The CDR3 is made up of 15 amino acids.

The CDR3 loop reads CAWSGHNNQPQHF. Written as DNA, the CDR3 is TGTGCCTGGAGTGGTCACAATAATCAGCCCCAGCATTTT. V gene TRBV30 combines with J gene TRBJ1-5; D gene ambiguous. Germline V gene data show CDR1 as GTSNPN and CDR2 as SVGIG (reference sequence). The CDR3 is made up of 13 amino acids. V lost 1 base and J lost 4, with 8 bases in between.

This sequence joins TRBV4-2 and TRBJ2-1, with 9 positions matching TRBD2. This CDR3 comprises 16 residues. Germline V lookup: CDR1 LGHNA, CDR2 YNFKEQ. Unmatched junction bases numbered 6, after V lost 0 bases and J lost 6 bases. The CDR3 spells CASSQDGGGGANEQFF. For the CDR3, the DNA is TGTGCCAGCAGCCAAGATGGGGGCGGGGGGGCCAATGAGCAGTTCTTC.